The clone carrying this TCR beta chain was seen only a few times. This specimen belongs to a study of blood T cell repertoires in COVID-19. Sequenced by immunoSEQ multiplex PCR; TCRdb stores in-frame clones only, minus some. The data hold about 320,000 clones, with under 90% observed a single time. The V gene lost 2 bases and the J gene lost 5 bases, with 6 bases spanning the gap. CDR1 and CDR2 from the germline V gene are MNHEY and SVGEGT. The CDR3 covers 12 residues. What was sequenced was PBMCs or T cells enriched from blood (not recorded which). The V call is TRBV6-2 or TRBV6-3, the J call TRBJ1-1; the D is unclear. The source of this sequence is a man between 60 and 75 years old who had recovered from COVID-19. DNA for the CDR3: TGTGCCAGCAGTTACCAGGCTACTGAAGCTTTCTTT. As protein: CASSYQATEAFF.